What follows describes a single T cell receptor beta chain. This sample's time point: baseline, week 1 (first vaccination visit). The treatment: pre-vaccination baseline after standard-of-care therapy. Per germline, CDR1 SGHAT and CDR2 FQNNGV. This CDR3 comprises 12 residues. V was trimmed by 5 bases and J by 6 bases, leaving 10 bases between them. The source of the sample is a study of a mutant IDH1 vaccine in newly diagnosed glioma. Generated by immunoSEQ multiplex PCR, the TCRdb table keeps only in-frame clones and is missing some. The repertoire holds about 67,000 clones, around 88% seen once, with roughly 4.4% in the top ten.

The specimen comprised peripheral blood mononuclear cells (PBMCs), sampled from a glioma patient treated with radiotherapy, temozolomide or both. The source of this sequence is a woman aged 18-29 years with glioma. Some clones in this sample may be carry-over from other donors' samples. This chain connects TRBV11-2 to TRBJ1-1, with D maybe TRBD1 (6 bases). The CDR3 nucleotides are TGTGCCAGCAGCATCGGACAGTCTGAAGCTTTCTTT. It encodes CASSIGQSEAFF.